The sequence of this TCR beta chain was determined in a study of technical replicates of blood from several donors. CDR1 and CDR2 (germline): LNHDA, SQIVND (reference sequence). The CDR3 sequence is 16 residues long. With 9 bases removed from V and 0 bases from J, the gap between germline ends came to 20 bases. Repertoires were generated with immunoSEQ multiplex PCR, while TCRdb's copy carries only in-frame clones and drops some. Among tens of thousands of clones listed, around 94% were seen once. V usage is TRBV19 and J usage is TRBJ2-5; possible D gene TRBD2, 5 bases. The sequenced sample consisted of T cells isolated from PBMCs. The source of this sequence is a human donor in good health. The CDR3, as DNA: TGTGCCAGCGGGAAGGTGTCTAGCAGTTACCAAGAGACCCAGTACTTC. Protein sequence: CASGKVSSSYQETQYF.